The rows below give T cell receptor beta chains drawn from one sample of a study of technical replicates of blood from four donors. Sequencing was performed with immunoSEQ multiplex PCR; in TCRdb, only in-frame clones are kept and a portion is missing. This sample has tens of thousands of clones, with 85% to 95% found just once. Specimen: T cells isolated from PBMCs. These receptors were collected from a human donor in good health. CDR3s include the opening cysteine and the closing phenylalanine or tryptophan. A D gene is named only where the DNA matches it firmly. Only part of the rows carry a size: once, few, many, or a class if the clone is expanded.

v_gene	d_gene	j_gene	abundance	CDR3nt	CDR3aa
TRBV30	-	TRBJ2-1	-	TGTGCCTGGAGTGTACGGCAGGTAAACAATGAGCAGTTCTTC	CAWSVRQVNNEQFF
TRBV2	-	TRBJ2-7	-	TGTGCCAGCCGGGTCCTGGGCTACGAGCAGTACTTC	CASRVLGYEQYF
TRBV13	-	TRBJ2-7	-	TGTGCCAGCAGCTTATATCCCCGGGAGCAGTACTTC	CASSLYPREQYF
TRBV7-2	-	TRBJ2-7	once	TGTGCCAGCAGCTTAACGCTATCCTACGAGCAGTACTTC	CASSLTLSYEQYF
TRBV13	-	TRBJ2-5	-	TGTGCCAGCAGCTTAGGCCGGTATAGCTCCGGCGAAGAGACCCAGTACTTC	CASSLGRYSSGEETQYF
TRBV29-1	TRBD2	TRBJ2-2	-	TGCAGCGTGCAACTAGCGGCTAACACCGGGGAGCTGTTTTTT	CSVQLAANTGELFF
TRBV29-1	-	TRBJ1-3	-	TGCAGCGTAGGGGTAGAACTTTCTGGAAACACCATATATTTT	CSVGVELSGNTIYF
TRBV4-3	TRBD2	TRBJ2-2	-	TGCGCCAGCAGCCAAGATATGGGAACTAGCGGGAGGGTTACCGGGGAGCTGTTTTTT	CASSQDMGTSGRVTGELFF
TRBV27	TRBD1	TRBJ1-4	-	TGTGCCAGCAGACGCCGCGACAGGGGACCTAATGAAAAACTGTTTTTT	CASRRRDRGPNEKLFF
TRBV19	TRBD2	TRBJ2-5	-	TGTGCCAGTAGTCCACTAGCGGGAGCGGAAGAGACCCAGTACTTC	CASSPLAGAEETQYF
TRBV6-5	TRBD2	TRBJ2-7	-	TGTGCCAGCAGTTACTCGATAGCGGGAACGTCCTACGAGCAGTACTTC	CASSYSIAGTSYEQYF
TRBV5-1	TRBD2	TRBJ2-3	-	TGCGCCAGCAGCTCGGGACTAGCGAGAGATACGCAGTATTTT	CASSSGLARDTQYF
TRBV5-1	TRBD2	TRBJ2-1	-	TGCGCCAGCAGTCGACTAGCGGGTCAAAACAATGAGCAGTTCTTC	CASSRLAGQNNEQFF
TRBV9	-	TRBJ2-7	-	TGTGCCAGCAGCGTAGGGGGACTGTCGAGCTCCTACGAGCAGTACTTC	CASSVGGLSSSYEQYF
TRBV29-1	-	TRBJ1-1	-	TGCAGCGTTCCCCAGGGGTTGGGAGCTTTCTTT	CSVPQGLGAFF
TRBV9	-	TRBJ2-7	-	TGTGCCAGCAGCGTAGGTCTTAACTCCTACGAGCAGTACTTC	CASSVGLNSYEQYF
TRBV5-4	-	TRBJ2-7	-	TGTGCCAGCAACCTGACATGGGCAGGCGGGCGAGAGTACGAGCAGTACTTC	CASNLTWAGGREYEQYF
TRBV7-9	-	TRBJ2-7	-	TGTGCCAGCAGCTTGGCGGGGAGCGAGCAGTACTTC	CASSLAGSEQYF
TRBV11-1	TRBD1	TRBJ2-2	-	TGTGCCAGCAGCGGACGGACAGGGGGCGAGAACACCGGGGAGCTGTTTTTT	CASSGRTGGENTGELFF
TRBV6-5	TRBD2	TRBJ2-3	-	TGTGCCAGCAGTTACTCAGCGGGAGAGGCAGATACGCAGTATTTT	CASSYSAGEADTQYF
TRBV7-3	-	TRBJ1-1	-	TGTGCCAGCAGCTTAACCTCCCCAGGGTTTATAGGCACTGAAGCTTTCTTT	CASSLTSPGFIGTEAFF
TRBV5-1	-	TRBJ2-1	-	TGCGCCAGCAGCTTGGCGGAGGGGTGGGTTGAGCAGTTCTTC	CASSLAEGWVEQFF
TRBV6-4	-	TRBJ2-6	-	TGTGCCAGCAGCGTGTTCTCTGGGGCCAACGTCCTGACTTTC	CASSVFSGANVLTF
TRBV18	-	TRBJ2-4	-	TGTGCCAGCTCACCGATCGCCGAGGCCAAAAACATTCAGTACTTC	CASSPIAEAKNIQYF
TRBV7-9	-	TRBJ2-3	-	TGTGCCAGCAGCTCCTCCGGGACAACAGATACGCAGTATTTT	CASSSSGTTDTQYF
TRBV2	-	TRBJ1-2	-	TGTGCCAGCAGTGAGATGGGGACTGATTACTATGGCTACACCTTC	CASSEMGTDYYGYTF
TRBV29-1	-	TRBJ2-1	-	TGCAGCGTTGATCCCACCTACAATGAGCAGTTCTTC	CSVDPTYNEQFF
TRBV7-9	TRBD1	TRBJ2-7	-	TGTGCCAGCAGCATCGGGACAGGGGGCTCCTACGAGCAGTACTTC	CASSIGTGGSYEQYF
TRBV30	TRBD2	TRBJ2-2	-	TGTGCCTGGAGTGGTGCTAGCGGTTATTTCACCGGGGAGCTGTTTTTT	CAWSGASGYFTGELFF
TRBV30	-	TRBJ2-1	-	TGTGCCTGGCGCGGGCACAATGAGCAGTTCTTC	CAWRGHNEQFF
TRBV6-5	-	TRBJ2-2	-	TGTGCCAGCAGTTACCCTACCGGGGAGCTGTTTTTT	CASSYPTGELFF
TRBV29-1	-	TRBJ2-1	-	TGCAGCGTCCGCGAGGGGGGGAGTGAGCAGTTCTTC	CSVREGGSEQFF
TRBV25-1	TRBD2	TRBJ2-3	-	TGTGCCAGCAGTGAGAAAGCGGGAGGGGATACGCAGTATTTT	CASSEKAGGDTQYF
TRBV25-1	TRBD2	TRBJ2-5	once	TGTGCCAGCAGTCGACTTAGCGGGAGTGTGGAGACCCAGTACTTC	CASSRLSGSVETQYF
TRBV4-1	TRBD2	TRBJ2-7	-	TGCGCCAGCAGCCATGTAGTCGGCGGGAGGGCGTCCTACGAGCAGTACTTC	CASSHVVGGRASYEQYF
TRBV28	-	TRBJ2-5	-	TGTGCCAGCAGTTTAGTAAGGGGCCAAGAGACCCAGTACTTC	CASSLVRGQETQYF
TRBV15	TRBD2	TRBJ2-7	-	TGTGCCACCAGCAGAGATACTATCCCCCCCGCGGGACTAGCGGGAGGATCCTACGAGCAGTACTTC	CATSRDTIPPAGLAGGSYEQYF
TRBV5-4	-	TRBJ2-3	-	TGTGCCAGCAGCTTCGACAGGTGGACAGATACGCAGTATTTT	CASSFDRWTDTQYF
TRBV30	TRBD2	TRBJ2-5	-	TGTGCCTGGAGTGTTCGACTAGCGGGAGGGCCCCAGGAGACCCAGTACTTC	CAWSVRLAGGPQETQYF
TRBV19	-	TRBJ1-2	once	TGTGCCAGTAGTAAACAGGGTGGAGATCCATATGGCTACACCTTC	CASSKQGGDPYGYTF
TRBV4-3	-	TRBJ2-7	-	TGCGCCAGCAGCCAAGAACAGGGAGGGACCTACGAGCAGTACTTC	CASSQEQGGTYEQYF
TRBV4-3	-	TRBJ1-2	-	TGCGCCAGCAGCCAAGGGTTCAGGGCCGGCTATGGCTACACCTTC	CASSQGFRAGYGYTF
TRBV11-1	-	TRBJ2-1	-	TGTGCCAGCAGCTTAGTTTCTAGCTCCTACAATGAGCAGTTCTTC	CASSLVSSSYNEQFF
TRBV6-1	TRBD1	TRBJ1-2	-	TGTGCCAGCAGTCAGGACAGGGGCCGTGGCTACACCTTC	CASSQDRGRGYTF
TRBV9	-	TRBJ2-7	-	TGTGCCAGCAGCGGGACTGCCTCCTACGAGCAGTACTTC	CASSGTASYEQYF
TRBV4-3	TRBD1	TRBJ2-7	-	TGCGCCAGCAGCCAAGTAGAAGGGGACAGGGTTGTCTTCTGGGGCTCCTACGAGCAGTACTTC	CASSQVEGDRVVFWGSYEQYF
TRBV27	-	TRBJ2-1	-	TGTGCCAGCAGTCCCCGACAGGTTAACTCCTACAATGAGCAGTTCTTC	CASSPRQVNSYNEQFF
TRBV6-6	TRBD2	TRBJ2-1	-	TGTGCCAGCAGTTACGATCGTAGCGGGAGAACCAATGAGCAGTTCTTC	CASSYDRSGRTNEQFF
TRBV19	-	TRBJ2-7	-	TGTGCCAGTAGAGGGGGTGTTTTCTACGAGCAGTACTTC	CASRGGVFYEQYF
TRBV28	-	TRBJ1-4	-	TGTGCCAGCAGTTTAGGGGTCAGGGTTAATGAAAAACTGTTTTTT	CASSLGVRVNEKLFF
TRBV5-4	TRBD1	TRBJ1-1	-	TGTGCCAGCAGCGTCCGGGACAGGCTCATTGAAGCTTTCTTT	CASSVRDRLIEAFF
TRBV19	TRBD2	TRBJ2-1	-	TGTGCCAGTAGCATGGGACTAGCTAACTACAATGAGCAGTTCTTC	CASSMGLANYNEQFF